Listed here are 17 T cell receptor beta chains from one sample, sequenced in a study of T-cell reconstitution after alpha-beta-depleted transplantation in children. Preparing the TCRbeta library involved the use of unique molecular identifiers. TCRdb re-called the PCR reads through MiXCR, storing one row per CDR3 protein. Here the sample spans 240,000 or so distinct CDR3 sequences, around 7.5% being singletons. The specimen comprised PBMCs, mostly from graft donor cells, sampled 180 days after TCRalphabeta/CD19-depleted stem cell transplant. All receptors come from a male patient younger than 18 who had a stem cell transplant for acute lymphoblastic leukemia, so the T cells may come from the graft donor.

This clonotype appeared many times. The V gene is TRBV5-4, the J gene TRBJ2-3; 13 nucleotides match TRBD2. This CDR3 has 18 amino acids. Germline CDR1 reads SGHNT; CDR2 reads YYREEE (reference sequence). After removal of 3 bases from V and 0 bases from J, the junction contained 7 bases not matched to a gene. The CDR3 nucleotides read TGTGCCAGCAGCTGGGGACTAGCGGGGCCAAGTAGCACAGATACGCAGTATTTT. Translated, it gives CASSWGLAGPSSTDTQYF.

This clonotype came up many times. V is TRBV6-1 and J is TRBJ2-5; D call uncertain. The CDR3 contains 14 residues. Germline CDR1 is MNHNS and CDR2 is SASEGT. Trimming took 4 bases from V and 5 from J, leaving 14 bases between them. The CDR3 region has the DNA TGTGCCAGCAGTGGGGTTCTGGGAAGGGAGACCCAGTACTTC. Protein sequence: CASSGVLGRETQYF.

This clonotype was counted many times. The V gene is TRBV6-5, the J gene TRBJ2-2; possible D gene TRBD1, 5 bases. V lost 0 bases and J 4 bases, leaving 18 bases between the germline ends. Germline CDR1 reads MNHEY; CDR2 reads SVGAGI. The CDR3 consists of 18 residues. This chain's CDR3 is CASSYSAGPLESTGELFF. Written as DNA, the CDR3 is TGTGCCAGCAGTTACTCTGCAGGGCCCCTCGAGAGCACCGGGGAGCTGTTTTTT.

This clonotype was observed at least ten times. The chain links TRBV15 to TRBJ2-1; D is possibly TRBD1 (6 bases). The ends were cut back, 6 bases at V and 5 bases at J, with 11 bases in the middle. The CDR3 extends over 13 amino acids. Germline CDR1 reads LNHNV; CDR2 reads YYDKDF (reference sequence). In DNA form, the CDR3 reads TGTGCCACCAGTAGATACAGGGACAATGAGCAGTTCTTC. Translating gives CATSRYRDNEQFF.

Regarding this clonotype: A read error may account for a junction end that differs from germline. This sequence joins TRBV3-1 and TRBJ2-2; 11 bases agree with TRBD2. The CDR3 is 17 amino acids. CDR1 is LGHDT, CDR2 YNNKEL, per germline (reference sequence). Here the CDR3 reads CACSQDTGLADTGELFF. CDR3 DNA: TGTGCCTGCAGCCAAGATACGGGACTAGCGGACACCGGGGAGCTGTTTTTT. Based on the CDR3 plus reference TRBV3-1 and TRBJ2-2, the full variable domain is DTAVSQTPKYLVTQMGNDKSIKCEQNLGHDTMYWYKQDSKKFLKIMFSYNNKELIINETVPNRFSPKSPDKAHLNLHINSLELGDSAVYFCACSQDTGLADTGELFFGEGSRLTVL.

In its sample, this clonotype was seen many times. V gene TRBV5-1 combines with J gene TRBJ2-3, with D perhaps matching TRBD1 (6 bases). Trimming left V 3 bases short and J 3 bases short, with 11 bases between. Germline V gene data show CDR1 as SGHRS and CDR2 as YFSETQ. CDR3 size: 14 residues. DNA for the CDR3: TGCGCCAGCAGCTGGGGAGACAGGACAGATACGCAGTATTTT. Protein sequence: CASSWGDRTDTQYF.

Regarding this clonotype: Just one base apart from a much larger clone, this may be a read error. The V gene is TRBV5-4, the J gene TRBJ1-2; the D gene is possibly TRBD1 (6 bases). CDR1 SGHNT and CDR2 YYREEE come from the germline V gene (reference sequence). This CDR3 spans 15 amino acids. The CDR3 DNA reads as TGTGCCAGCAGCTTACCGGGACAACGTAACTATGGCTACATCTTC. This gives the protein CASSLPGQRNYGYIF.

This clonotype was recorded at least ten times. The chain recombines TRBV6-5 with TRBJ1-6; a weak D match, TRBD1 (6 bases). Trimming took off 2 bases at V and 6 bases at J, with 11 bases between the two ends. Germline V CDR1 and CDR2: MNHEY, SVGAGI. The CDR3 contains 15 residues. The CDR3 region is CASSYVRTVNSPLHF. The CDR3 bases are TGTGCCAGCAGTTACGTTCGGACAGTTAATTCACCCCTCCACTTT.

Ten or more counts support this clonotype. This chain links TRBV4-3 with TRBJ2-3; TRBD2 matches 7 bases. The junction had 5 bases not matched to a gene; V was cut back by 6 bases and J by 5 bases. The CDR3 extends over 13 amino acids. Looked up from germline, CDR1 is LGHNA and CDR2 is YSLEER. Written as DNA, the CDR3 is TGCGCCAGCAGAGAGGGAGGGAAAGATACGCAGTATTTT. Translation gives CASREGGKDTQYF.

Many counts were recorded for this clonotype. The chain uses TRBV15 and TRBJ1-1; 7 bases are shared with TRBD1. There are 16 residues in the CDR3. Germline V CDR1 and CDR2: LNHNV, YYDKDF (reference sequence). Losses at the gene ends were 5 bases for V and 1 base for J; bases not matched to a gene: 10. The CDR3 protein is CATSLRWTGPNTEAFF. CDR3 sequence (DNA): TGTGCCACCAGCCTCCGTTGGACAGGCCCGAACACTGAAGCTTTCTTT.

This clonotype was seen ten or more times. This chain uses TRBV5-1 with TRBJ2-2; unclear D gene. Trimming removed 0 bases from V and 5 bases from J, with 11 bases in between. CDR3 length: 15 residues. Germline CDR1 is SGHRS and CDR2 is YFSETQ. CDR3 bases: TGCGCCAGCAGCTTGGTCGGCGTTCCAACCGGGGAGCTGTTTTTT. Protein sequence: CASSLVGVPTGELFF.

The table lists this clonotype with many counts. The chain links TRBV14 to TRBJ1-5; 9 nucleotides agree with TRBD1. The CDR3 consists of 15 residues. V lost 4 bases, J lost 5 bases, and 6 bases stayed unmatched. In germline, CDR1 is SGHDN, CDR2 FVKESK. CDR3 coding DNA: TGTGCCAGCAGCCCCCGGGACAGGGCTGATCAGCCCCAGCATTTT. As protein: CASSPRDRADQPQHF.

This clonotype was seen ten or more times. This sequence joins TRBV10-2 and TRBJ2-3; D remains ambiguous. From germline, CDR1 is WSHSY and CDR2 SAAADI. CDR3 length: 15 amino acids. V was shortened by 6 bases and J by 2 bases, with 15 bases between the two germline ends. The CDR3 DNA reads as TGCGCCAGCAGCAAAGGAGTCTCCTACACAGATACGCAGTATTTT. Encoded protein: CASSKGVSYTDTQYF.

This clonotype has at least ten counts. The chain links TRBV20-1 to TRBJ2-7, with D hard to call. Germline V lookup: CDR1 DFQATT, CDR2 SNEGSKA (reference sequence). This CDR3 region has 13 residues. V was pared by 1 base and J by 4 bases, with 11 bases between. CDR3 sequence reads: CSARGLQEYEQYF. The CDR3 nucleotides read TGCAGTGCTAGAGGACTTCAGGAGTACGAGCAGTACTTC.

This clonotype showed up many times. The rearrangement joins TRBV20-1 to TRBJ2-3; 12 bases agree with TRBD2. CDR3 size: 14 residues. Germline V gene sequence: CDR1 DFQATT, CDR2 SNEGSKA (reference sequence). Trimming took 5 bases from V and 6 from J; bases not matched to a gene: 6. CDR3 DNA sequence: TGCAGTGCTCCCGCTAGCGGGAGGGGGGATACGCAGTATTTT. Amino acids: CSAPASGRGDTQYF.

This clonotype appeared many times. The J gene is TRBJ2-1, the V gene TRBV4-3, with 9 bases aligning to TRBD1. CDR1 and CDR2 (germline): LGHNA, YSLEER. The CDR3 totals 23 residues. V lost 4 bases to trimming and J lost 9 bases; unmatched junction nucleotides: 34. CDR3 DNA sequence: TGCGCCAGCAGCCCACGACCACAGGGGGCGGGGGCCCAGGAAGAAAGCCTGATTGGTGAGCAGTTCTTC. Residues: CASSPRPQGAGAQEESLIGEQFF.

This clonotype came up many times. The chain recombines TRBV7-2 with TRBJ1-3, with TRBD1 as a possible D gene (5 bases). The CDR3 runs to 15 residues. V dropped 0 bases and J dropped 4 bases, with 10 bases sitting between them. CDR1 is SGHTA, CDR2 FQGNSA, per germline. As DNA, the CDR3 is TGTGCCAGCAGCTTAGCACGGGGACGGGGAAACACCATATATTTT. Translation gives CASSLARGRGNTIYF.